The 4 T cell receptor beta chains presented below share a single source sample, sequenced in a study of identical twins. TCRdb itself ran the 5' RACE reads through MiXCR, one entry per CDR3 protein. Among 650,000 to 750,000 distinct CDR3 sequences, about 20% were seen once, and the ten largest hold 4.3%. The data were also submitted as part of a second study, on T cells expressing NK-cell markers.

Sequencing was carried out using PBMCs. The receptor source for this set is a woman aged 18 to 35 in good health.

This rearrangement joins TRBV9 to TRBJ2-7; tentatively, D is TRBD1 or TRBD2 (6 bases each). Germline V gene sequence: CDR1 SGDLS, CDR2 YYNGEE. Trimming stripped 7 bases from V and 6 bases from J, with 11 bases between. The CDR3 covers 11 residues. The CDR3 nucleotides read TGTGCCAGCGGAGGGGGGCGCGAGCAGTACTTC. This translates into CASGGGREQYF. The full variable domain, rest sourced from reference TRBV9 and TRBJ2-7, is DSGVTQTPKHLITATGQRVTLRCSPRSGDLSVYWYQQSLDQGLQFLIQYYNGEERAKGNILERFSAQQFPDLHSELNLSSLELGDSALYFCASGGGREQYFGPGTRLTVT.

The chain couples TRBV4-3 to TRBJ2-1; D is perhaps TRBD1 or TRBD2 (5 bases each). The CDR3 is 15 amino acids. Between the trimmed V and J ends, which lost 3 bases and 6 bases, there was a span of 15 bases. Looked up from germline, CDR1 is LGHNA and CDR2 is YSLEER. The CDR3 nucleotides are TGCGCCAGCAGCCATGGTGAAAAGGGACCCAATGAGCAGTTCTTC. It encodes CASSHGEKGPNEQFF.

This clonotype was recorded at least ten times. This rearrangement joins TRBV21-1 to TRBJ2-1; the DNA was not used to check the table's D call, TRBD1. TRBV21-1 is a pseudogene locus. CDR3 length: 17 amino acids. CDR3 protein: CASSKAKGTAAYNEQFF. CDR3 in DNA: TGTGCCAGCAGCAAAGCGAAAGGGACCGCTGCCTACAATGAGCAGTTCTTC.

This chain uses TRBV7-9 with TRBJ2-5, with unresolved D. Germline V gene lookup returns CDR1 SEHNR and CDR2 FQNEAQ (reference sequence). V was shortened by 5 bases and J by 5 bases, with 18 bases between the two germline ends. CDR3 size: 15 residues. CDR3 sequence reads: CASSPQRRVGETQYF. As DNA, the CDR3 is TGTGCCAGCAGCCCCCAGCGTCGCGTTGGGGAGACCCAGTACTTC.